The 27 T cell receptor beta chains below all came from one sample that was sequenced in a study of blood T cell repertoires in COVID-19. The repertoire was sequenced with immunoSEQ multiplex PCR; TCRdb's copy has only in-frame clones and lacks some. Seen here are about 160,000 clones, about 86% observed once, and the top ten hold approximately 7%. Sample: peripheral blood. The receptors come from a man aged 45-65 years with active or convalescent COVID-19.

The chain links TRBV28 to TRBJ2-7, with 10 bases lining up with TRBD1. Germline V gene data show CDR1 as MDHEN and CDR2 as SYDVKM. J lost 7 bases, V lost 7 bases, and 7 bases had no gene match. The CDR3 is 13 residues long. CDR3 bases: TGTGCCAGCACCGGGACAGGGGTTCGAGAGCAGTACTTC. Translated: CASTGTGVREQYF.

The sample holds a few counts of this clone. This chain links TRBV2 with TRBJ1-5, with 9 bases identical to TRBD1. The germline CDR1 and CDR2 sequences are SNHLY and FYNNEI. The CDR3 totals 17 residues. V shed 6 bases and J 0 bases; nucleotides not matched to a gene: 9. This chain's CDR3 is CASSLGQGLYSNQPQHF. CDR3 coding DNA: TGTGCCAGCAGCTTGGGACAGGGTCTTTATAGCAATCAGCCCCAGCATTTT.

The genes are TRBV19 and TRBJ2-3; possibly TRBD2 for D (5 bases). The CDR3 totals 15 residues. Per the germline V gene, CDR1 is LNHDA and CDR2 is SQIVND (reference sequence). The V gene lost 3 bases and the J gene lost 6 bases, with 16 bases spanning the gap. The CDR3 DNA is TGTGCCAGTAGTATCTCCCAGGTTTGGGAGGATACGCAGTATTTT. Translation gives CASSISQVWEDTQYF. The whole variable domain, remainder taken from reference TRBV19 and TRBJ2-3, is DGGITQSPKYLFRKEGQNVTLSCEQNLNHDAMYWYRQDPGQGLRLIYYSQIVNDFQKGDIAEGYSVSREKKESFPLTVTSAQKNPTAFYLCASSISQVWEDTQYFGPGTRLTVL.

This sequence joins TRBV21-1 and TRBJ1-3. TRBV21-1 is noted as a pseudogene. The CDR3 is 18 amino acids. The CDR3: CASSPQGEGRSSGNTIYF. The CDR3 nucleotides are TGTGCCAGCAGCCCCCAAGGGGAGGGTCGAAGCTCTGGAAACACCATATATTTT.

The chain joins TRBV6-5 to TRBJ1-6; 7 bases line up with TRBD1. Per the germline V gene, CDR1 is MNHEY and CDR2 is SVGAGI. The CDR3 loop spans 14 amino acids. V lost 6 bases and J lost 7; bases outside the gene matches: 6. CDR3 amino acids: CASSLQGNNSPLHF. The CDR3 DNA sequence: TGTGCCAGCAGCCTACAGGGGAACAATTCACCCCTCCACTTT.

This rearrangement joins TRBV7-3 to TRBJ2-2; D is ambiguous. V was shortened by 0 bases and J by 0 bases, with 8 bases between the two germline ends. Germline V gene sequence: CDR1 SGHTA, CDR2 FQGTGA. The CDR3 length is 16 residues. DNA of the CDR3: TGTGCCAGCAGCTTAACGTTTGCGTCGAACACCGGGGAGCTGTTTTTT. Translating it yields CASSLTFASNTGELFF.

The genes are TRBV5-1 and TRBJ1-6, with TRBD1 matching over 7 bases. This CDR3 has 16 amino acids. Germline V gene lookup returns CDR1 SGHRS and CDR2 YFSETQ. V shed 4 bases, J shed 6 bases, and the junction held 10 bases outside the gene matches. CDR3 protein: CASSPRTGELNSPLHF. CDR3 DNA: TGCGCCAGCAGCCCCCGGACAGGAGAACTTAATTCACCCCTCCACTTT.

The table lists this clone with a count of one. The CDR3 nucleotides read TGTGCCAGCAGCCCACAGGGGGAGGGCTACGAGCAGTACTTC. This translates into CASSPQGEGYEQYF. This chain uses TRBV7-3 with TRBJ2-7; D perhaps matches TRBD1 (8 bases). The CDR3 runs to 14 residues. V was cut by 5 bases and J by 3 bases, with 14 bases left in between. The germline CDR1 and CDR2 sequences are SGHTA and FQGTGA.

This rearrangement joins TRBV25-1 to TRBJ1-1, with TRBD1 matching 7 bases. V was clipped by 6 bases and J by 5 bases; unmatched bases: 6. This CDR3 comprises 13 residues. Germline assignment: CDR1 MGHDK and CDR2 SYGVNS. CDR3 protein: CASSRDSRTEAFF. CDR3 sequence (DNA): TGTGCCAGCAGCCGGGACAGTCGAACTGAAGCTTTCTTT.

This chain joins TRBV6-1 and TRBJ2-1; 7 nucleotides match TRBD2. The CDR3 is 15 residues long. The germline gives CDR1 MNHNS, CDR2 SASEGT. Trimming cost V 1 base and J 3 bases; bases outside gene matches: 3. CDR3 bases: TGTGCCAGCAGTGAAGGCGGGAGCGTCTACAATGAGCAGTTCTTC. As protein: CASSEGGSVYNEQFF.

The V and J genes are TRBV7-2 and TRBJ1-1; weak D call: TRBD1 (5 bases). Germline V gene lookup returns CDR1 SGHTA and CDR2 FQGNSA. CDR3 size: 14 residues. Trimming took off 3 bases at V and 2 bases at J, with 10 bases between the two ends. This CDR3 reads CASSFIGGNTEAFF. CDR3 nucleotides: TGTGCCAGCAGCTTTATCGGGGGAAACACTGAAGCTTTCTTT.

In its sample, this clone was seen once. In DNA form, the CDR3 reads TGTGCCAGCAGTTCCCTGCCAGGGAACCAAGAGACCCAGTACTTC. Encoded protein: CASSSLPGNQETQYF. The chain is built from TRBV6-5 and TRBJ2-5; tentative D call: TRBD1 (5 bases). This CDR3 spans 15 amino acids. Germline lookup yields CDR1 MNHEY and CDR2 SVGAGI. The V end lost 4 bases, the J end lost 0 bases, and 12 bases lay between the germline ends.

CDR3 in amino acids: CASSTWDKMNTEAFF. CDR3 sequence (DNA): TGTGCCAGCTCTACCTGGGACAAAATGAACACTGAAGCTTTCTTT. The chain joins TRBV18 to TRBJ1-1, with TRBD1 as a possible D gene (6 bases). This CDR3 has 15 residues. V gave up 6 bases and J gave up 0 bases, with 14 bases separating them. Germline values: CDR1 KGHSH, CDR2 LQKENI.

The chain links TRBV27 to TRBJ1-2, with 11 nucleotides matching TRBD1. CDR1 MNHEY and CDR2 SMNVEV come from the germline V gene (reference sequence). The CDR3 is made up of 14 amino acids. V gave up 5 bases and J gave up 4 bases; unmatched junction bases: 3. Here the CDR3 reads CASSGQGAFYGYTF. In nucleotides, the CDR3 is TGTGCCAGCAGTGGACAGGGGGCGTTCTATGGCTACACCTTC.

The chain recombines TRBV4-3 with TRBJ2-1, with 8 bases that match TRBD2. The CDR3 sequence is 15 residues long. The germline CDR1 and CDR2 sequences are LGHNA and YSLEER. J lost 8 bases, V lost 1 base, and 7 bases had no gene match. The CDR3 DNA follows: TGCGCCAGCAGCCAAGGATGGGGACTAGGGTATGAGCAGTTCTTC. Protein sequence: CASSQGWGLGYEQFF.

This chain connects TRBV2 to TRBJ2-5; 7 bases are a match to TRBD2. The germline V gene has CDR1 SNHLY and CDR2 FYNNEI. V lost 3 bases, J lost 1 base, and 2 bases stayed unmatched. This CDR3 comprises 14 residues. The chain's CDR3 is CASSEAGVQETQYF. CDR3 DNA: TGTGCCAGCAGTGAGGCGGGAGTCCAAGAGACCCAGTACTTC.

The J gene is TRBJ2-5, the V gene TRBV4-1, with a weak D call TRBD2 (6 bases). Germline CDR1 MGHRA, CDR2 YSYEKL. CDR3 length equals 16 residues. Trimming left V 0 bases short and J 5 bases short, with 16 bases between. The CDR3 DNA follows: TGCGCCAGCAGCCAAGAAGGGGCGGGGCGCCGGGAGACCCAGTACTTC. As protein: CASSQEGAGRRETQYF.

J is TRBJ2-7 and V is TRBV7-2, with 9 bases fitting TRBD2. With V trimmed by 5 bases and J by 3 bases, 8 bases remained unmatched. CDR3 size: 15 residues. From germline, CDR1 is SGHTA and CDR2 FQGNSA. DNA for the CDR3: TGTGCCAGCAGCGTATTAGCGGGGGAACGCTACGAGCAGTACTTC. Its protein product is CASSVLAGERYEQYF.

The V call is TRBV12-3 or TRBV12-4, the J call TRBJ1-5, with D perhaps matching TRBD1 (5 bases). CDR3 length: 13 residues. V dropped 6 bases and J dropped 5 bases, with 11 bases sitting between them. CDR3 bases: TGTGCCAGCAGGGGGACGGGGGATCAGCCCCAGCATTTT. Translated: CASRGTGDQPQHF.

The rearrangement uses TRBV9 and TRBJ2-7; D call uncertain. Trimming removed 0 bases from V and 2 bases from J, with 9 bases in between. The CDR3 totals 14 residues. Germline loops: CDR1 SGDLS, CDR2 YYNGEE. As DNA, the CDR3 is TGTGCCAGCAGCGTAGGCGGCAGAGCCTACGAGCAGTACTTC. Translating it yields CASSVGGRAYEQYF.

The chain links TRBV27 to TRBJ2-5; 7 nucleotides line up with TRBD2. Germline CDR1 MNHEY, CDR2 SMNVEV (reference sequence). The CDR3 totals 12 residues. Trimming removed 4 bases from V and 5 bases from J; junction bases left unmatched: 1. The chain's CDR3 is CASSSGRETQYF. CDR3 coding DNA: TGTGCCAGCAGTTCCGGGAGGGAGACCCAGTACTTC.

The chain carries TRBV27 and TRBJ2-7, with 13 bases identical to TRBD2. Trimming took 2 bases from V and 5 from J; bases not matched to a gene: 3. CDR1 is MNHEY and CDR2 is SMNVEV in the germline V gene (reference sequence). This CDR3 is 15 amino acids long. CDR3 in amino acids: CASSLRTSGRDEQYF. The CDR3 DNA reads as TGTGCCAGCAGTTTAAGGACTAGCGGGAGAGACGAGCAGTACTTC.

The chain links TRBV30 to TRBJ1-2; D is ambiguous. Trimming pared 2 bases from V and 0 bases from J, leaving 4 bases between. The CDR3 totals 12 residues. Germline V gene data show CDR1 as GTSNPN and CDR2 as SVGIG (reference sequence). Here the CDR3 reads CAWSIANYGYTF. CDR3 DNA: TGTGCCTGGAGTATAGCTAACTATGGCTACACCTTC.

The CDR3 DNA reads TGTGCCAGCTCACCAAACACCGGGTATGGCTACACCTTC. It is translated as CASSPNTGYGYTF. The rearrangement uses TRBV18 and TRBJ1-2, with no clear D. Per the germline V gene, CDR1 is KGHSH and CDR2 is LQKENI. This CDR3 is built from 13 residues. Trimming shortened V by 2 bases and J by 5 bases, and 9 bases separated the two germline ends.

The chain recombines TRBV6-5 with TRBJ2-5; no clear D gene. The germline V gene encodes CDR1 MNHEY and CDR2 SVGAGI. The germline V and J ends were trimmed by 10 bases and 5 bases, with 14 bases remaining between them. The CDR3 extends over 12 amino acids. The CDR3 DNA follows: TGTGCCACCCCTTTGCGCGTGGAGACCCAGTACTTC. It codes for CATPLRVETQYF.

This clone came up a few times. V usage is TRBV28 and J usage is TRBJ2-7; unclear D gene. The germline V gene encodes CDR1 MDHEN and CDR2 SYDVKM. With 7 bases removed from V and 0 bases from J, the gap between germline ends came to 10 bases. CDR3 length equals 13 residues. The CDR3 reads CASTRSRSYEQYF. In DNA form, the CDR3 reads TGTGCCAGCACCAGGTCTCGCTCCTACGAGCAGTACTTC.

V gene TRBV19 combines with J gene TRBJ2-5; TRBD2 is a possible D gene (6 bases). The CDR3 runs to 17 residues. Germline V lookup: CDR1 LNHDA, CDR2 SQIVND (reference sequence). Trimming cost V 6 bases and J 1 base, with 21 bases left between them. CDR3 DNA sequence: TGTGCCAGTAGGGGAGTTTTGGGGGGAAGAGGCCAAGAGACCCAGTACTTC. This translates into CASRGVLGGRGQETQYF.